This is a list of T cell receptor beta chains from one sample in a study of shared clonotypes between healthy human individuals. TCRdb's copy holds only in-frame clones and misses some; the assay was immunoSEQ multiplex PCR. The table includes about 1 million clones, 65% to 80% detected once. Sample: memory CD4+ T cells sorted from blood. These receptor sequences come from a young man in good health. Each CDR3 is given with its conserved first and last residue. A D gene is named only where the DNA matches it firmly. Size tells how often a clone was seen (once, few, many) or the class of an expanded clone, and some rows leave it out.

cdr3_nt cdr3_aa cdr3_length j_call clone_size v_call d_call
TGTGCCAGCACCCCGGGCGTCTCTGGAAACACCATATATTTT CASTPGVSGNTIYF 14 TRBJ1-3 . TRBV5-4 .
TGTGCCAGTAGTATTTCGGGGACGCGGACAGATACGCAGTATTTT CASSISGTRTDTQYF 15 TRBJ2-3 few TRBV19 .
TGTGCCAGCAGCTTGGACAGCCTCGATGGCTACACCTTC CASSLDSLDGYTF 13 TRBJ1-2 . TRBV7-2 .
TGTGCCAGCAGTAGAGTCCGGGACAGGGGAAGGGAAAAACTGTTTTTT CASSRVRDRGREKLFF 16 TRBJ1-4 . TRBV6-6 TRBD1
TGTGCCAGCTCACCACCGGACCTTTCCTATGGCTACACCTTC CASSPPDLSYGYTF 14 TRBJ1-2 . TRBV18 .
TGCGCCAGCAGCTTGCCACAGGGGGCTAATGAAAAACTGTTTTTT CASSLPQGANEKLFF 15 TRBJ1-4 . TRBV5-1 TRBD1
TGTGCCAGCAGTGTACAGGGGTCCGGGGAGCTGTTTTTT CASSVQGSGELFF 13 TRBJ2-2 . TRBV6-1 TRBD1
TGTGCCATCAGCCCGGGTGGAGACGGTGGCTACACCTTC CAISPGGDGGYTF 13 TRBJ1-2 few TRBV10-3 .
TGCGCCAGCAGCAGGGGGGGAGCTTCTAGCACAGATACGCAGTATTTT CASSRGGASSTDTQYF 16 TRBJ2-3 . TRBV4-1 .
TGTGCCAGCAGCGTAGGCGGGAGCTCTGGGGCCAACGTCCTGACTTTC CASSVGGSSGANVLTF 16 TRBJ2-6 . TRBV9 TRBD2
TGTGCCAGCAGTGAGACGAGTCAGCCCCAGCATTTT CASSETSQPQHF 12 TRBJ1-5 . TRBV2 .
TGTGCCGCCAAACACCCGAACACTGAAGCTTTCTTT CAAKHPNTEAFF 12 TRBJ1-1 . TRBV30 .
TGTGCCAGCAGCCGTGGGACAGGGGTTCAAGAGACCCAGTACTTC CASSRGTGVQETQYF 15 TRBJ2-5 once TRBV11-3 TRBD1
TGTGCCAGCAGTGGACAAACCTACGAGCAGTACTTC CASSGQTYEQYF 12 TRBJ2-7 . TRBV2 .
TGCGCCAGCAGCTTGCAGGGAAGAAGCGCAGATACGCAGTATTTT CASSLQGRSADTQYF 15 TRBJ2-3 . TRBV5-1 .
TGTGCTAGTGGTTTGGGGGCCACTAACTATGGCTACACCTTC CASGLGATNYGYTF 14 TRBJ1-2 . TRBV12-5 .
TGCAGCGTTGAAGTCACCGGACGTGAGCAGTTCTTC CSVEVTGREQFF 12 TRBJ2-1 . TRBV29-1 .
TGTGCCATCGGACTGGACTCCTACGAGCAGTACTTC CAIGLDSYEQYF 12 TRBJ2-7 . TRBV10-3 .
TGCGCCAGCACTAATAGGGGAGCGGGACAGGGGAATTCACCCCTCCACTTT CASTNRGAGQGNSPLHF 17 TRBJ1-6 . TRBV23-1 TRBD1
TGCGCCAGCAGCCAAGAGACGGACCTAGCGGGTGGGAATGAGCAGTTCTTC CASSQETDLAGGNEQFF 17 TRBJ2-1 . TRBV4-1 TRBD2
TGTGCCAGCAGTCGGCGGACTAGCGGGAGGGCCAATGAGACCCAGTACTTC CASSRRTSGRANETQYF 17 TRBJ2-5 . TRBV5-6 TRBD2
TGTGCCAGCAGCCAAGCAAAGATAGCCAAAAACATTCAGTACTTC CASSQAKIAKNIQYF 15 TRBJ2-4 once TRBV14 .
TGTGCCAGTAGTTTAGCGGAGGACACCGGGGAGCTGTTTTTT CASSLAEDTGELFF 14 TRBJ2-2 . TRBV19 .
TGTGCCAGCAGCTCCTTGGGGAGGGGGTCCTACAATGAGCAGTTCTTC CASSSLGRGSYNEQFF 16 TRBJ2-1 many TRBV5-4 .
TGTGCCAGCAGCTCTTTAGCGGGAGGCCCCTCCTACGAGCAGTACTTC CASSSLAGGPSYEQYF 16 TRBJ2-7 . TRBV7-2 TRBD2
TGTGCCAGCAGCCTGCGGGGGGCGAACACCGGGGAGCTGTTTTTT CASSLRGANTGELFF 15 TRBJ2-2 many TRBV7-6 TRBD2
TGTGCCAGCAGTTCCCCGGGGGCTGGTACAGATACGCAGTATTTT CASSSPGAGTDTQYF 15 TRBJ2-3 . TRBV28 .
TGTGCCAGCAGCTTGGACAGGGGTCAGCCCCAGCATTTT CASSLDRGQPQHF 13 TRBJ1-5 . TRBV5-6 TRBD1
TGTGCCAGCTCCGGGGAAATGCAGAGCAATCAGCCCCAGCATTTT CASSGEMQSNQPQHF 15 TRBJ1-5 few TRBV18 .
TGTGCCTGGGACTCGAATTACGAGCAGTACTTC CAWDSNYEQYF 11 TRBJ2-7 . TRBV30 .
TGTGCCAGCAGTTTTAAAAGAGGGCTAGAGACCCAGTACTTC CASSFKRGLETQYF 14 TRBJ2-5 . TRBV28 .
TGCGCCAGCAGCTCGGGCGGGGCTTCGAGTTGGCGCGAGCAGTACTTC CASSSGGASSWREQYF 16 TRBJ2-7 . TRBV5-1 .
TGTGCCAGAAGCTCGGCGGACAGGGTGCATGAGACCCAGTACTTC CARSSADRVHETQYF 15 TRBJ2-5 . TRBV5-3 TRBD1
TGCGCCAGCAGCTTGGAGACTGAGCAGTTCTTC CASSLETEQFF 11 TRBJ2-1 . TRBV5-1 .
TGTGCCAGCAGCCTTAACCGACAGGGGGCGGGCGAGCAGTACTTC CASSLNRQGAGEQYF 15 TRBJ2-7 once TRBV7-2 TRBD1
TGTGCCAGTGGTTTCGTCGGGGGAGAGGATGAAAAACTGTTTTTT CASGFVGGEDEKLFF 15 TRBJ1-4 . TRBV19 .
TGTGCCAGCAGTTACGGCGGGACCGCCGGTGGCTACACCTTC CASSYGGTAGGYTF 14 TRBJ1-2 few TRBV6-5 .
TGTGCCTGGAGTGTACGAGGGTCTGACACCGGGGAGCTGTTTTTT CAWSVRGSDTGELFF 15 TRBJ2-2 . TRBV30 .
TGCAGCGTGACGACCTTAGCGGGTCAGAGGACCGGGGAGCTGTTTTTT CSVTTLAGQRTGELFF 16 TRBJ2-2 . TRBV29-1 TRBD2
TGTGCCAGTAGTATAGGCGGGACAGGCAATCAGCCCCAGCATTTT CASSIGGTGNQPQHF 15 TRBJ1-5 . TRBV19 TRBD1
TGCGCCAGATCGAGCGGGATAGGGACCGGGGAGCTGTTTTTT CARSSGIGTGELFF 14 TRBJ2-2 . TRBV10-2 TRBD2
TGTGCCTGGAGTGTTGGGGATATGACAGATACGCAGTATTTT CAWSVGDMTDTQYF 14 TRBJ2-3 . TRBV30 .
TGTGCCAGCATGAAGGCTAGCGGGGGGGCCATTACGCAGTATTTT CASMKASGGAITQYF 15 TRBJ2-3 . TRBV28 TRBD2
TGTGCCAGCTACACAGGGTTTGGGTACAATGAGCAGTTCTTC CASYTGFGYNEQFF 14 TRBJ2-1 once TRBV18 .
TGTGCCTGGAGACCCGGACAGGGGATGTATGGCTACACCTTC CAWRPGQGMYGYTF 14 TRBJ1-2 . TRBV30 TRBD1
TGTGCCTGGAGTGCCCGGAGCCCCTACTACACCTTC CAWSARSPYYTF 12 TRBJ1-2 . TRBV30 .
TGTGCCAGCAGCCTTCCGGGACTAGCGGGACACAATGAGCAGTTCTTC CASSLPGLAGHNEQFF 16 TRBJ2-1 . TRBV14 TRBD2
TGCGCCAGCAGCCAAGGTGGGACTTACAATGAGCAGTTCTTC CASSQGGTYNEQFF 14 TRBJ2-1 . TRBV4-1 .
TGTGCCAGTAGTTCCCTTAGGGCCTCTGGAAACACCATATATTTT CASSSLRASGNTIYF 15 TRBJ1-3 . TRBV19 .
TGTGCCAGCTCACCACCGCTGAGGCCCTACGAGCAGTACTTC CASSPPLRPYEQYF 14 TRBJ2-7 . TRBV18 .
TGTGCCAGCACCTTCGGGGGGCGCTTGGAGACCCAGTACTTC CASTFGGRLETQYF 14 TRBJ2-5 . TRBV6-1 .
TGTGCCATCAGTGACCGACAGGGATCCTGGGAGCTGTTTTTT CAISDRQGSWELFF 14 TRBJ2-2 few TRBV10-3 TRBD1
TGTGCCAGCAGTGCGCTTTACAGGGGAGTGGGTAATGAGCAGTTCTTC CASSALYRGVGNEQFF 16 TRBJ2-1 . TRBV6-1 TRBD1
TGTGCCAGCAGCGCAGACAGGGCTGGGTCCTACGAGCAGTACTTC CASSADRAGSYEQYF 15 TRBJ2-7 . TRBV7-5 .